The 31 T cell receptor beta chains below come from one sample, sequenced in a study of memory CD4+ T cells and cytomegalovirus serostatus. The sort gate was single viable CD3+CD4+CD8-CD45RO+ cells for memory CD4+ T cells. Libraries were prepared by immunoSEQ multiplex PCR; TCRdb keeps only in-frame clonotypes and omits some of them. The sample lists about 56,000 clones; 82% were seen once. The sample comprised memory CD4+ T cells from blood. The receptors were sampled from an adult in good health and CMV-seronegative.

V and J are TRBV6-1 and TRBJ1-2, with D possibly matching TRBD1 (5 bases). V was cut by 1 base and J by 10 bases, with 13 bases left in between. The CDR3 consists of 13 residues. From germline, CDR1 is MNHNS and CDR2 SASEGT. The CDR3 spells CASSEELGRPYTF. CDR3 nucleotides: TGTGCCAGCAGTGAAGAGCTGGGGCGACCCTACACCTTC.

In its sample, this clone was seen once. In nucleotides, the CDR3 is TGTGCCATCAGTGAGCAAATACTAGCGGGGGGCTCCTACAATGAGCAGTTCTTC. Translation gives CAISEQILAGGSYNEQFF. V and J are TRBV10-3 and TRBJ2-1, with 12 positions matching TRBD2. Germline V gene sequence: CDR1 ENHRY, CDR2 SYGVKD. V gave up 2 bases and J gave up 0 bases; unmatched junction bases: 5. The CDR3 totals 18 residues.

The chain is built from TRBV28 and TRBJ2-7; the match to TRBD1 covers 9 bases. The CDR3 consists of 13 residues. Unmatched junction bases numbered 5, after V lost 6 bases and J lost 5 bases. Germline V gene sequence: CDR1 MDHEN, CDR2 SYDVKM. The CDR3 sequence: CASRPGQGDEQYF. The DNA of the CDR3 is TGTGCCAGCAGGCCGGGACAGGGAGACGAGCAGTACTTC.

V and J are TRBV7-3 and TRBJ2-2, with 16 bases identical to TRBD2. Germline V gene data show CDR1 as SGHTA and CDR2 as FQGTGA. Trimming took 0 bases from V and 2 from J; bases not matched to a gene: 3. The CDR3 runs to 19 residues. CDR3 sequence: CASSLTGTSGGANTGELFF. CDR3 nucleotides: TGTGCCAGCAGCTTAACCGGGACTAGCGGGGGGGCAAACACCGGGGAGCTGTTTTTT.

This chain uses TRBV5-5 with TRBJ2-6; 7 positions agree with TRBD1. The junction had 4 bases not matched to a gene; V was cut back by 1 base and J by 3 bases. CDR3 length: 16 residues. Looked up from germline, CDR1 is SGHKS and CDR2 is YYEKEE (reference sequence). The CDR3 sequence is CASSLRGGDGANVLTF. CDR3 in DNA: TGTGCCAGCAGCTTGAGAGGGGGCGATGGGGCCAACGTCCTGACTTTC.

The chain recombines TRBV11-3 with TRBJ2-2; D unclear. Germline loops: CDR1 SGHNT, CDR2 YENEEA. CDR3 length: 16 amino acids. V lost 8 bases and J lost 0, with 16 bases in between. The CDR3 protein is CASPFRVQTNTGELFF. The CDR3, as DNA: TGTGCCAGCCCATTTAGGGTACAGACGAACACCGGGGAGCTGTTTTTT.

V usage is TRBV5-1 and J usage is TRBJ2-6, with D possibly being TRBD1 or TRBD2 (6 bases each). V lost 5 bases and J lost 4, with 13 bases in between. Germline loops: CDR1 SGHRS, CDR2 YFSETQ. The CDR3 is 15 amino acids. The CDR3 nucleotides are TGCGCCAGCAGTAAGGGGGGAAGCGGGGCCAACGTCCTGACTTTC. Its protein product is CASSKGGSGANVLTF.

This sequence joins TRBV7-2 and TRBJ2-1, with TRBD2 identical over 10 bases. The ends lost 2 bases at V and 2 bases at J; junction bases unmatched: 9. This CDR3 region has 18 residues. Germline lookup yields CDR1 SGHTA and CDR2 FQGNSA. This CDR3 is CASSLSSGSGGAYNEQFF. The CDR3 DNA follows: TGTGCCAGCAGCTTAAGCAGTGGAAGCGGGGGGGCCTACAATGAGCAGTTCTTC.

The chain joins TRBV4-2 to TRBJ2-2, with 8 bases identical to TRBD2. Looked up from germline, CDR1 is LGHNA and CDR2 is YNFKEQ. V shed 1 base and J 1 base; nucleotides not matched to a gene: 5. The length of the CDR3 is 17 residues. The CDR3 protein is CASSQGVLAGNTGELFF. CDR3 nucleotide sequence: TGTGCCAGCAGCCAAGGGGTTCTAGCGGGGAACACCGGGGAGCTGTTTTTT.

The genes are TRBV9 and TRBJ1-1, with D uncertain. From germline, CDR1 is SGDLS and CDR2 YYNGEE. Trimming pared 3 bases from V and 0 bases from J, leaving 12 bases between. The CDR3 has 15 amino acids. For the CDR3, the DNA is TGTGCCAGCAGCGCCGGGATTGCTTTGAACACTGAAGCTTTCTTT. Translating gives CASSAGIALNTEAFF.

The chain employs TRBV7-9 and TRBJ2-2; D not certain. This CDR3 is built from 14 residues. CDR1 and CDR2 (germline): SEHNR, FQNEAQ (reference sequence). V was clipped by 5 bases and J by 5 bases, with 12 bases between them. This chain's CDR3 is CASSRGRSTGELFF. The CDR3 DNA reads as TGTGCCAGCAGCCGCGGCAGGTCGACCGGGGAGCTGTTTTTT.

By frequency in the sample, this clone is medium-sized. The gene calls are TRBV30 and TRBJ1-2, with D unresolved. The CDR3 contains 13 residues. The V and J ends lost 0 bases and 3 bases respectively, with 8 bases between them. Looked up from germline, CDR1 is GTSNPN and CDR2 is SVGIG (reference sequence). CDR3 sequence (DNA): TGTGCCTGGAGTGTAGAGGCCGACTATGGCTACACCTTC. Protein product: CAWSVEADYGYTF.

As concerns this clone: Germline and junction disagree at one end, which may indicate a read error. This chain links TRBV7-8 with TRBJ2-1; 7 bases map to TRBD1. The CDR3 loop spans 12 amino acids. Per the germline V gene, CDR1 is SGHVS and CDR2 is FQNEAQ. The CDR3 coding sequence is TGTGCCAGCAGCTTCGACTTTCAAGGGACAGTCTTC. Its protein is CASSFDFQGTVF.

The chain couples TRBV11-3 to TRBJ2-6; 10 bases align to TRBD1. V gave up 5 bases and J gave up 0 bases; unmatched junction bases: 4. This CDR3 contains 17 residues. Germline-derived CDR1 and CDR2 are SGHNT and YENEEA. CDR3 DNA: TGTGCCAGCAGCCCCGGGACAGGGGTCTCTGGGGCCAACGTCCTGACTTTC. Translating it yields CASSPGTGVSGANVLTF.

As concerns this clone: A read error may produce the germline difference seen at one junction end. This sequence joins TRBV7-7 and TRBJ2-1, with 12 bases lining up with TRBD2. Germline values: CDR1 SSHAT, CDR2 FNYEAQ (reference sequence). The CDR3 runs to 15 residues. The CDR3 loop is CASSQTSGGVNEQFF. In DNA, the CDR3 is TGTGCTAGCAGCCAGACTAGCGGGGGTGTCAATGAGCAGTTCTTC.

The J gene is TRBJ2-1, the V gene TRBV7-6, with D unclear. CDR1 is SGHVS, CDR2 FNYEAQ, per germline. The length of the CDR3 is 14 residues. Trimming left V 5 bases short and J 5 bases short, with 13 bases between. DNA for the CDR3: TGTGCCAGCAGCCAGATTTCATCCAACAATGAGCAGTTCTTC. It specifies CASSQISSNNEQFF.

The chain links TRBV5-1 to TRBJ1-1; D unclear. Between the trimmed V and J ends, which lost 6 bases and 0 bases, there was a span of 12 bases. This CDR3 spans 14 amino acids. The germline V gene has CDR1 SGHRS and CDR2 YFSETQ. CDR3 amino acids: CASKPNNMNTEAFF. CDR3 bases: TGCGCCAGCAAACCAAACAATATGAACACTGAAGCTTTCTTT.

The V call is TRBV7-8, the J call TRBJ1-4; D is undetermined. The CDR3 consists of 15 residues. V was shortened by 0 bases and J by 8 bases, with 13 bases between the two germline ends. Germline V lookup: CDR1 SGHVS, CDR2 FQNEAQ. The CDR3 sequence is CASSLAEQPGEKLFF. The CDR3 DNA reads TGTGCCAGCAGCTTAGCGGAACAGCCGGGGGAAAAACTGTTTTTT.

CDR3 nucleotide sequence: TGTGCCACCGCACCGGACAGGGCAAGCTCCTACAATGAGCAGTTCTTC. Its protein product is CATAPDRASSYNEQFF. The V gene is TRBV28, the J gene TRBJ2-1, with 8 bases lining up with TRBD1. The CDR3 spans 16 residues. V was pared by 10 bases and J by 0 bases, with 11 bases of the junction left unmatched. Germline CDR1 is MDHEN and CDR2 is SYDVKM.

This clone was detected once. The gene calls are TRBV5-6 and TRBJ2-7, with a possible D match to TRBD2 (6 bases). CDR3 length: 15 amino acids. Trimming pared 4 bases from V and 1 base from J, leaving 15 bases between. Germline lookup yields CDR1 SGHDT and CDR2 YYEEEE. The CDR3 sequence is CASSPPGAVSYEQYF. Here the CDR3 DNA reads TGTGCCAGCAGCCCCCCGGGAGCGGTGTCCTACGAGCAGTACTTC.

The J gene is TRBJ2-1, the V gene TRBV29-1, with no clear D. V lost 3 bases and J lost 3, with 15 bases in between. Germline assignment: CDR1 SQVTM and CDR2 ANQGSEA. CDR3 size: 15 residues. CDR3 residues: CSVEVTASGYNEQFF. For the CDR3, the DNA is TGCAGCGTTGAGGTTACAGCGTCCGGCTACAATGAGCAGTTCTTC.

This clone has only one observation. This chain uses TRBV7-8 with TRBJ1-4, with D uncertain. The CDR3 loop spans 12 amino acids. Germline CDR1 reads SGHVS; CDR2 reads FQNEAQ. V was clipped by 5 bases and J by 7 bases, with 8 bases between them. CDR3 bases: TGTGCCAGCAGCCCCCCGGGTGAAAAACTGTTTTTT. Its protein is CASSPPGEKLFF.

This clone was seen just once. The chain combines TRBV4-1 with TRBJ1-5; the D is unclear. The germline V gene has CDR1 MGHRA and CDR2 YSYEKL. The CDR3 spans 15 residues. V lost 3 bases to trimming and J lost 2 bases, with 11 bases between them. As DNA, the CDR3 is TGCGCCAGCAGCCACCGGGCCGGGGGCAATCAGCCCCAGCATTTT. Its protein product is CASSHRAGGNQPQHF.

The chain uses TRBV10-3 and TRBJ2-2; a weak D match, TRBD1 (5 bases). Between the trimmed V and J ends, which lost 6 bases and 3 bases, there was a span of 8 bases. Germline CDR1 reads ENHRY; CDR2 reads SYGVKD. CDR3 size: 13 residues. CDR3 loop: CAISSGYTGELFF. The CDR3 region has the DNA TGTGCCATCAGCTCAGGGTACACCGGGGAGCTGTTTTTT.

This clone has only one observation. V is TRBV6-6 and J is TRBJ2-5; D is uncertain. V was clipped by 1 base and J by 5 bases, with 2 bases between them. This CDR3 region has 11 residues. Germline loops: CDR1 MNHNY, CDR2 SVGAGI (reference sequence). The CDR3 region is CASSYLETQYF. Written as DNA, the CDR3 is TGTGCCAGCAGTTACTTGGAGACCCAGTACTTC.

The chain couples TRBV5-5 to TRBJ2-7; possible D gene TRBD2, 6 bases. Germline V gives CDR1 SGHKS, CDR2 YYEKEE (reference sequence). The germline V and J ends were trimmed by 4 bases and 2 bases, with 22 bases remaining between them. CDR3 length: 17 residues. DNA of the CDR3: TGTGCCAGCAGCCGGACCGGACGGACCGGAGGGGCCTACGAGCAGTACTTC. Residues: CASSRTGRTGGAYEQYF.

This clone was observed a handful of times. This chain's CDR3 is CASAATAARYEQYF. The CDR3 bases are TGTGCCAGCGCCGCTACTGCTGCCCGCTACGAGCAGTACTTC. This chain connects TRBV2 to TRBJ2-7; D remains unclear. CDR3 length: 14 amino acids. Trimming cost V 8 bases and J 3 bases, with 17 bases left between them. Germline V gene sequence: CDR1 SNHLY, CDR2 FYNNEI.

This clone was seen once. CDR3 sequence reads: CASSEGMVLAGKYEQYF. The CDR3, as DNA: TGTGCCAGCAGTGAAGGAATGGTACTAGCAGGAAAATACGAGCAGTACTTC. The V and J genes are TRBV25-1 and TRBJ2-7, with D maybe TRBD2 (6 bases). CDR3 length: 17 residues. V was cut by 2 bases and J by 4 bases, with 21 bases left in between. Looked up from germline, CDR1 is MGHDK and CDR2 is SYGVNS.

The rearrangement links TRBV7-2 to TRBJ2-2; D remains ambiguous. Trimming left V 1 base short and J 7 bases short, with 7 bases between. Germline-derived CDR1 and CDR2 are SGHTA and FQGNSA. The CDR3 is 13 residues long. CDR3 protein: CASSLGASGELFF. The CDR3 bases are TGTGCCAGCAGCTTAGGGGCGAGCGGGGAGCTGTTTTTT.

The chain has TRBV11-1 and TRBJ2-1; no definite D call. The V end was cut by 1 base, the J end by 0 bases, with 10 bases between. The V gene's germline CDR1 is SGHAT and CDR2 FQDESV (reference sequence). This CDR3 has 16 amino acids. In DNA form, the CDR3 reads TGTGCCAGCAGCTTAGAGGAGCGCCGCTCCTACAATGAGCAGTTCTTC. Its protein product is CASSLEERRSYNEQFF.

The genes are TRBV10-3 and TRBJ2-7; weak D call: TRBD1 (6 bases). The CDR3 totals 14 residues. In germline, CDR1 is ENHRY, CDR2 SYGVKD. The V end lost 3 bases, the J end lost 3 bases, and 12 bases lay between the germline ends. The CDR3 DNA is TGTGCCATCAGTGATATTGAGGGGGACTACGAGCAGTACTTC. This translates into CAISDIEGDYEQYF.